One and the same sample provided the 21 T cell receptor beta chains below, sequenced in a study of T cells after yellow fever vaccination. TCRdb processed the 5' RACE reads anew with MiXCR; each CDR3 protein has one entry. The data contain 400,000 to 450,000 distinct CDR3 sequences, over 15% of them seen just once; the ten biggest clones take up roughly 19%. The sequencing used PBMCs, collected before the yellow fever booster vaccination. Receptors originate from a man between 18 and 35 years old who received the YFV17D yellow fever vaccine.

The chain recombines TRBV6-1 with TRBJ2-7; 8 positions match TRBD1. This CDR3 region has 13 residues. Per germline, CDR1 MNHNS and CDR2 SASEGT. V was pared by 8 bases and J by 5 bases, with 8 bases of the junction left unmatched. This CDR3 reads CASRWTGYDEQYV. The CDR3 region has the DNA TGTGCCAGCCGATGGACAGGGTATGACGAGCAGTACGTC.

This clonotype was counted a few times. This chain connects TRBV29-1 to TRBJ2-2; 8 nucleotides agree with TRBD1. The CDR3 extends over 14 amino acids. V gave up 6 bases and J gave up 1 base; unmatched junction bases: 4. Germline CDR1 and CDR2: SQVTM and ANQGSEA. This chain's CDR3 is CSVLGQVNTGELFF. The DNA for the CDR3 is TGCAGCGTGTTGGGACAGGTGAACACCGGGGAGCTGTTTTTT.

The chain joins TRBV7-9 to TRBJ2-5, with 8 bases fitting TRBD1. V gave up 3 bases and J gave up 5 bases; unmatched junction bases: 11. CDR3 size: 16 residues. Germline loops: CDR1 SEHNR, CDR2 FQNEAQ (reference sequence). For the CDR3, the DNA is TGTGCCAGCAGCTTGGTGACAGGGGCCGGCTGGGAGACCCAGTACTTC. It is translated as CASSLVTGAGWETQYF.

The DNA for the CDR3 is TGTGCCAGCAGCTTGGTTGGGTATGGGTACAATGAGCAGTTCTTC. Translated, it gives CASSLVGYGYNEQFF. V gene TRBV7-9 combines with J gene TRBJ2-1; D gene unclear. The CDR3 runs to 15 residues. V lost 3 bases and J 4 bases, leaving 13 bases between the germline ends. CDR1 is SEHNR, CDR2 FQNEAQ, per germline (reference sequence).

The chain is built from TRBV2 and TRBJ1-1; 11 nucleotides agree with TRBD1. There are 15 residues in the CDR3. From germline, CDR1 is SNHLY and CDR2 FYNNEI. Trimming took 8 bases from V and 1 from J; bases not matched to a gene: 6. The CDR3 sequence: CASAGTGGTNTEAFF. CDR3 DNA sequence: TGTGCCAGCGCCGGGACAGGGGGGACGAACACTGAAGCTTTCTTT.

The CDR3 here is CASSYSARARDYGYTF. The CDR3 nucleotides are TGTGCCAGCAGTTACTCCGCGAGGGCCAGGGACTATGGCTACACCTTC. The V gene is TRBV6-2 or TRBV6-3, the J gene TRBJ1-2, with D possibly matching TRBD1 (5 bases). Germline V CDR1 and CDR2: MNHEY, SVGEGT. CDR3 length equals 16 residues. Trimming removed 0 bases at V and 3 bases at J, with 14 bases between.

This clonotype was seen many times. The gene calls are TRBV7-3 and TRBJ1-6; 10 nucleotides agree with TRBD1. CDR3 size: 15 residues. Per the germline V gene, CDR1 is SGHTA and CDR2 is FQGTGA. V lost 4 bases to trimming and J lost 8 bases; unmatched junction nucleotides: 5. The CDR3 nucleotides are TGTGCCAGCAGCTCTTCGGGACAGGGGCATTCACCCCTCCACTTT. Translation gives CASSSSGQGHSPLHF. The full variable domain, its missing parts supplied by reference TRBV7-3 and TRBJ1-6, is GAGVSQTPSNKVTEKGKYVELRCDPISGHTALYWYRQSLGQGPEFLIYFQGTGAADDSGLPNDRFFAVRPEGSVSTLKIQRTERGDSAVYLCASSSSGQGHSPLHFGNGTRLTVT.

This clonotype has just a few counts. This chain joins TRBV6-4 and TRBJ2-3; 12 bases line up with TRBD2. The germline CDR1 and CDR2 sequences are MRHNA and SNTAGT. The CDR3 contains 16 residues. Losses at the gene ends were 6 bases for V and 3 bases for J; bases not matched to a gene: 7. CDR3 sequence (DNA): TGTGCCAGCAGCGAAACTAGCGGGGGGTCTACAGATACGCAGTATTTT. Protein product: CASSETSGGSTDTQYF.

This sequence joins TRBV12-3 or TRBV12-4 and TRBJ2-1; D ambiguous. Deletions cut 6 bases from V and 3 bases from J, with 15 bases between. The length of the CDR3 is 15 residues. The CDR3 nucleotides are TGTGCCAGCAGGTCTGACCCAACCGGCTACAATGAGCAGTTCTTC. It translates to CASRSDPTGYNEQFF.

Turning to this clonotype: One end of the junction fails to match germline, which may point to a read error. This chain joins TRBV5-1 and TRBJ2-4; 8 nucleotides align to TRBD1. The CDR3 has 13 amino acids. CDR1 is SGHRS and CDR2 is YFSETQ in the germline V gene. The CDR3 DNA is TGCGCCAGCAGCTTGGAATGGGGGGACAGGTCTGCCTTC. The encoded protein is CASSLEWGDRSAF.

This clonotype was seen a handful of times. This CDR3 is CASMREAGELFF. CDR3 nucleotide sequence: TGTGCCAGCATGAGGGAAGCCGGGGAGCTGTTTTTT. The chain combines TRBV6-1 with TRBJ2-2; D perhaps matches TRBD2 (5 bases). The germline V gene encodes CDR1 MNHNS and CDR2 SASEGT. The CDR3 runs to 12 residues. V dropped 7 bases and J dropped 6 bases, with 9 bases sitting between them.

The J gene is TRBJ2-2, the V gene TRBV10-1; no clear D. The CDR3 has 13 residues. Trimming took 6 bases from V and 5 from J, leaving 10 bases between them. CDR1 and CDR2 from the germline V gene are WNHNN and SYGVQD (reference sequence). This chain's CDR3 is CASREHWTGELFF. For the CDR3, the DNA is TGCGCCAGCAGGGAACACTGGACCGGGGAGCTGTTTTTT.

This clonotype was seen just once. The chain has TRBV5-1 and TRBJ2-2, with 7 bases fitting TRBD2. Trimming at V came to 4 bases and at J to 3 bases, leaving 18 bases not matched to a gene. Germline V gives CDR1 SGHRS, CDR2 YFSETQ. The CDR3 has 19 amino acids. CDR3 sequence: CASSPTPGGAGEDTGELFF. The DNA of the CDR3 is TGCGCCAGCAGCCCTACCCCCGGAGGCGCGGGGGAGGACACCGGGGAGCTGTTTTTT.

This clonotype was picked up a small number of times. The V and J genes are TRBV9 and TRBJ2-3; D is perhaps TRBD1 or TRBD2 (5 bases each). V lost 5 bases and J lost 6, with 16 bases in between. The CDR3 contains 14 residues. Germline V gives CDR1 SGDLS, CDR2 YYNGEE. DNA for the CDR3: TGTGCCAGCAGTGGGGACGGGGCCAAGGATACGCAGTATTTT. Its translation: CASSGDGAKDTQYF.

This chain uses TRBV7-2 with TRBJ1-6; D possibly corresponds to TRBD1 (5 bases). V was pared by 5 bases and J by 0 bases, with 11 bases between. The CDR3 has 16 amino acids. Germline V gene lookup returns CDR1 SGHTA and CDR2 FQGNSA. Here the CDR3 reads CASSRGTASYNSPLHF. The CDR3 bases are TGTGCCAGCAGCCGTGGGACCGCCTCCTATAATTCACCCCTCCACTTT.

The rearrangement links TRBV20-1 to TRBJ2-7; 9 bases agree with TRBD1. Germline V CDR1 and CDR2: DFQATT, SNEGSKA (reference sequence). V lost 6 bases and J lost 6; bases outside the gene matches: 9. This CDR3 region has 13 residues. CDR3 sequence: CSASGTGRSEQYV. The DNA of the CDR3 is TGCAGTGCATCCGGGACAGGGAGAAGCGAGCAGTACGTC.

The chain joins TRBV5-1 to TRBJ2-3, with D tentatively TRBD2 (6 bases). The V gene lost 6 bases and the J gene lost 3 bases, with 23 bases spanning the gap. The CDR3 totals 17 residues. Per the germline V gene, CDR1 is SGHRS and CDR2 is YFSETQ. The CDR3 protein is CASNPEGLAGRTDTQYF. CDR3 bases: TGCGCCAGCAACCCTGAGGGGTTGGCGGGAAGGACAGATACGCAGTATTTT.

This clonotype came up a few times. V is TRBV10-3 and J is TRBJ2-5; tentative D call: TRBD1 (5 bases). Germline V gives CDR1 ENHRY, CDR2 SYGVKD. CDR3 length equals 13 residues. V lost 6 bases and J lost 3, with 11 bases in between. In nucleotides, the CDR3 is TGTGCCATCAGGAATCAGGGTGAAGAGACCCAGTACTTC. Its protein product is CAIRNQGEETQYF.

This clonotype was picked up a small number of times. At one end, the junction sequence differs from germline, possibly due to a read error. The rearrangement links TRBV5-1 to TRBJ2-5, with 7 bases lining up with TRBD1. The CDR3 has 13 amino acids. Per the germline V gene, CDR1 is SGHRS and CDR2 is YFSETQ. CDR3: CASSPGTELAADF. The CDR3 DNA reads as TGCGCCAGCAGCCCCGGGACAGAGCTTGCCGCGGACTTC.

This clonotype appeared a few times. The chain joins TRBV5-1 to TRBJ1-4; TRBD1 aligns across 8 bases. Germline CDR1 reads SGHRS; CDR2 reads YFSETQ. This CDR3 comprises 14 residues. V lost 3 bases, J lost 12 bases, and 10 bases stayed unmatched. CDR3 amino acids: CASSSTGVAGELFF. CDR3 sequence (DNA): TGCGCCAGCAGCTCGACAGGGGTCGCCGGGGAACTGTTTTTT.

The V and J genes are TRBV7-2 and TRBJ2-1, with no clear D. CDR1 and CDR2 (germline): SGHTA, FQGNSA. V shed 1 base and J shed 5 bases, with 3 bases lying between them. CDR3 size: 12 residues. Here the CDR3 reads CASSLDNNEQFF. The CDR3 nucleotides are TGTGCCAGCAGCTTAGACAACAATGAGCAGTTCTTC. The variable domain in full, completed from reference TRBV7-2 and TRBJ2-1, reads GAGVSQSPSNKVTEKGKDVELRCDPISGHTALYWYRQSLGQGLEFLIYFQGNSAPDKSGLPSDRFSAERTGGSVSTLTIQRTQQEDSAVYLCASSLDNNEQFFGPGTRLTVL.